Described below is a single TCR beta chain sequence and its context. Its antigen is unknown. The germline V gene encodes CDR1 SGHRS and CDR2 YFSETQ. CDR3 length equals 14 residues. V was shortened by 1 base and J by 2 bases, with 7 bases between the two germline ends. The data are from a study of OX40 agonist ivuxolimab in advanced cancers. Background on the study: Patients were infused with ivuxolimab every 2 weeks at 0.01 to 10 mg/kg.

General study results and limits: The study observed clonal expansion of CD4+ and CD8+ blood T cells by week 6 at 0.1 to 3.0 mg/kg.

Generated by immunoSEQ multiplex PCR, the TCRdb table keeps only in-frame clones and is missing some. The table includes tens of thousands of clones, more than 65% detected once. The sample was CD4+ or CD8+ T cells sorted from blood, taken in a trial of the OX40 agonist ivuxolimab. This chain uses TRBV5-1 with TRBJ1-3; no definite D call. This receptor was taken from an adult with an advanced solid tumor such as melanoma, head and neck, liver or kidney cancer. CDR3 in amino acids: CASSLSGAGNTIYF. The DNA for the CDR3 is TGCGCCAGCAGCTTGAGTGGGGCTGGAAACACCATATATTTT.